The 13 T cell receptor beta chains listed next were all sequenced from one sample in a study of blood T cell repertoires in COVID-19. This table comes from immunoSEQ multiplex PCR, and its TCRdb copy is limited to in-frame clones, with some not included. The sample includes 25,000 to 30,000 clones, about 78% of them seen just once. The sequenced sample consisted of peripheral blood. These receptors all stem from a boy aged 2 to 9 with active or convalescent COVID-19.

The CDR3 coding sequence is TGTGCCAGCAGCTCCGACAGGGGGCCCTATGGCTACACCTTC. This codes for CASSSDRGPYGYTF. The chain uses TRBV7-2 and TRBJ1-2; TRBD1 matches 10 bases. Germline CDR1 SGHTA, CDR2 FQGNSA. Unmatched junction bases numbered 3, after V lost 4 bases and J lost 4 bases. The CDR3 spans 14 residues.

The rearrangement uses TRBV6-4 and TRBJ1-1, with D hard to call. Germline CDR1 is MRHNA and CDR2 is SNTAGT. V was shortened by 5 bases and J by 4 bases, with 11 bases between the two germline ends. This CDR3 is 13 amino acids long. The CDR3 DNA follows: TGTGCCAGCAGTACAAGTCAGGCCACTGAAGCTTTCTTT. This gives the protein CASSTSQATEAFF.

The rearrangement joins TRBV7-2 to TRBJ1-1, with D maybe TRBD1 (5 bases). The length of the CDR3 is 16 residues. Deletions cut 2 bases from V and 4 bases from J, with 17 bases between. Germline V gene sequence: CDR1 SGHTA, CDR2 FQGNSA. The CDR3 DNA is TGTGCCAGCAGCTTATCTGGCAGGCTGGGGGGCACTGAAGCTTTCTTT. It specifies CASSLSGRLGGTEAFF.

The V call is TRBV9, the J call TRBJ2-3; D is unresolved. With 0 bases removed from V and 7 bases from J, the gap between germline ends came to 9 bases. The CDR3 is 13 residues long. Germline lookup yields CDR1 SGDLS and CDR2 YYNGEE. In DNA form, the CDR3 reads TGTGCCAGCAGCGTAGTAGATCTAAATACGCAGTATTTT. It translates to CASSVVDLNTQYF.

J is TRBJ2-7 and V is TRBV13; 7 nucleotides line up with TRBD2. Trimming cost V 3 bases and J 1 base; bases outside gene matches: 6. CDR3 length: 15 amino acids. The germline gives CDR1 PRHDT, CDR2 FYEKMQ (reference sequence). The CDR3 DNA sequence: TGTGCCAGCAGCTTGGGAAGCGGGGCGTCCTACGAGCAGTACTTC. It is translated as CASSLGSGASYEQYF. The whole variable domain, filled in from reference TRBV13 and TRBJ2-7, reads AAGVIQSPRHLIKEKRETATLKCYPIPRHDTVYWYQQGPGQDPQFLISFYEKMQSDKGSIPDRFSAQQFSDYHSELNMSSLELGDSALYFCASSLGSGASYEQYFGPGTRLTVT.

The genes are TRBV20-1 and TRBJ2-7, with no clear D. In germline, CDR1 is DFQATT, CDR2 SNEGSKA (reference sequence). There are 11 residues in the CDR3. The V gene lost 6 bases and the J gene lost 7 bases, with 13 bases spanning the gap. As DNA, the CDR3 is TGCAGTGCCAGGTACCCTTTAGAGCAGTACTTC. Protein: CSARYPLEQYF.

This sequence joins TRBV13 and TRBJ1-3; D is unclear. Germline CDR1 PRHDT, CDR2 FYEKMQ (reference sequence). The CDR3 loop spans 17 amino acids. The V end was cut by 2 bases, the J end by 4 bases, with 18 bases between. CDR3 protein: CASSLSIWGVSGNTIYF. CDR3 coding DNA: TGTGCCAGCAGCTTATCGATTTGGGGAGTATCCGGAAACACCATATATTTT.

This chain connects TRBV6-4 to TRBJ1-5; TRBD1 agrees at 7 bases. J was trimmed by 2 bases and V by 4 bases; bases with no gene match: 2. Germline CDR1 reads MRHNA; CDR2 reads SNTAGT. The CDR3 covers 14 residues. This chain's CDR3 is CASSGTGGNQPQHF. DNA for the CDR3: TGTGCCAGCAGTGGAACAGGGGGCAATCAGCCCCAGCATTTT.

The J gene is TRBJ2-1, the V gene TRBV24-1; D call uncertain. CDR1 and CDR2 (germline): KGHDR, SFDVKD. Trimming shortened V by 0 bases and J by 4 bases, and 9 bases separated the two germline ends. The CDR3 spans 15 residues. The CDR3: CATSDLRSRYNEQFF. CDR3 in DNA: TGTGCCACCAGTGATTTGCGGAGCCGGTACAATGAGCAGTTCTTC.

The chain combines TRBV18 with TRBJ1-2, with no clear D. This CDR3 region has 17 residues. V shed 5 bases and J shed 4 bases, with 23 bases lying between them. Germline-derived CDR1 and CDR2 are KGHSH and LQKENI. For the CDR3, the DNA is TGTGCCAGCTCAACTAGGAGCGGATTTGATTTAAGCTATGGCTACACCTTC. As protein: CASSTRSGFDLSYGYTF. The full variable domain, in which reference TRBV18 and TRBJ1-2 provide the parts outside the CDR3, is NAGVMQNPRHLVRRRGQEARLRCSPMKGHSHVYWYRQLPEEGLKFMVYLQKENIIDESGMPKERFSAEFPKEGPSILRIQQVVRGDSAAYFCASSTRSGFDLSYGYTFGSGTRLTVV.

The V gene is TRBV9, the J gene TRBJ2-5, with 10 nucleotides matching TRBD1. The CDR3 has 15 residues. CDR1 and CDR2 (germline): SGDLS, YYNGEE. Trimming removed 4 bases from V and 0 bases from J; junction bases left unmatched: 3. This CDR3 is CASSRDRGHQETQYF. As DNA, the CDR3 is TGTGCCAGCAGCCGGGACAGGGGACACCAAGAGACCCAGTACTTC.

The chain carries TRBV7-2 and TRBJ1-2, with a possible D match to TRBD1 (5 bases). V was shortened by 3 bases and J by 8 bases, with 13 bases between the two germline ends. CDR1 SGHTA and CDR2 FQGNSA come from the germline V gene. The CDR3 is 13 residues long. The CDR3 is CASSFGGSGGYTF. In DNA, the CDR3 is TGTGCCAGCAGCTTCGGGGGGAGTGGGGGCTACACCTTC.

The chain uses TRBV21-1 and TRBJ2-7; the D segment call TRBD2 is taken from the table without a DNA check. TRBV21-1 is a recognized pseudogene. This CDR3 is built from 13 residues. CDR3 sequence reads: CASSASGRYEQYF. The CDR3 bases are TGTGCCAGCAGCGCCAGCGGGAGGTACGAGCAGTACTTC.